Listed below are T cell receptor beta chains from one sample, sequenced in a study of T cells after yellow fever vaccination. MiXCR, applied by TCRdb to the 5' RACE reads, yields one record per CDR3 protein. The sample holds 400,000 or so distinct CDR3 sequences, roughly 6.1% seen once. Sequencing used PBMCs, obtained 5 days after the yellow fever booster vaccination. These receptors all come from a man aged 30 to 39 who received the YFV17D yellow fever vaccine. CDR3s include the opening cysteine and the closing phenylalanine or tryptophan. The D gene is left open where the match is weak. Some rows mark clone size as missing; the rest say once, few, many or name a class of expanded clone.

J: TRBJ2-1; V: TRBV15; D: -; size: -; CDR3: CATSEYGSDEQFF; DNA: TGTGCCACCAGCGAATACGGGTCGGATGAGCAGTTCTTC
J: TRBJ2-3; V: TRBV12-3/TRBV12-4; D: TRBD2; size: many; CDR3: CASSLEAGRASDTQYF; DNA: TGTGCCAGCAGTTTAGAGGCCGGGAGGGCCTCAGATACGCAGTATTTT
J: TRBJ2-5; V: TRBV12-3/TRBV12-4; D: TRBD1; size: few; CDR3: CASSPGQGGQETQYF; DNA: TGTGCCAGCAGCCCGGGACAGGGTGGCCAAGAGACCCAGTACTTC
J: TRBJ2-5; V: TRBV10-2; D: -; size: many; CDR3: CASSEGWGTQYF; DNA: TGCGCCAGCAGTGAGGGCTGGGGGACCCAGTACTTC
J: TRBJ2-7; V: TRBV15; D: TRBD1; size: many; CDR3: CATSREQGVHEQYF; DNA: TGTGCCACCAGCAGAGAACAGGGGGTCCACGAGCAGTACTTC
J: TRBJ1-3; V: TRBV20-1; D: -; size: few; CDR3: CSARRPSGNTIYF; DNA: TGCAGTGCTAGAAGGCCATCTGGAAACACCATATATTTT
J: TRBJ1-5; V: TRBV10-2; D: -; size: -; CDR3: CASRGPSNQPQHF; DNA: TGCGCCAGCAGGGGACCCAGCAATCAGCCCCAGCATTTT
J: TRBJ2-3; V: TRBV28; D: TRBD2; size: few; CDR3: CASSSPSGEDTQYF; DNA: TGTGCCAGCAGTTCCCCCAGCGGGGAGGATACGCAGTATTTT
J: TRBJ2-1; V: TRBV5-1; D: TRBD2; size: -; CDR3: CASSRGLAGVPFF; DNA: TGCGCCAGCAGCCGAGGACTAGCGGGAGTACCGTTCTTC
J: TRBJ2-1; V: TRBV18; D: TRBD2; size: many; CDR3: CASSPTASGIGDEQFF; DNA: TGTGCCAGCTCACCAACGGCTAGCGGAATTGGAGATGAGCAGTTCTTC
J: TRBJ2-2; V: TRBV20-1; D: TRBD2; size: many; CDR3: CSASPGLAEFNTGELFF; DNA: TGCAGTGCTTCCCCGGGACTAGCGGAGTTCAACACCGGGGAGCTGTTTTTT
J: TRBJ2-2; V: TRBV7-6; D: TRBD1; size: many; CDR3: CASSLLTGSWDGELFF; DNA: TGTGCCAGCAGCTTACTGACAGGGTCCTGGGACGGGGAGCTGTTTTTT
J: TRBJ2-5; V: TRBV6-5; D: TRBD1; size: -; CDR3: CASSSGQGALNF; DNA: TGTGCCAGCAGTTCGGGACAGGGGGCCTTGAACTTC
J: TRBJ2-7; V: TRBV27; D: TRBD2; size: -; CDR3: CASSRISGRAGSYEQYF; DNA: TGTGCCAGCAGTAGGATAAGTGGGAGGGCCGGCTCCTACGAGCAGTACTTC
J: TRBJ1-1; V: TRBV3-1; D: -; size: -; CDR3: CASTRGPVSEVNTEAFF; DNA: TGTGCCTCCACCCGGGGCCCGGTGAGCGAGGTGAACACTGAAGCTTTCTTT
J: TRBJ2-3; V: TRBV7-9; D: -; size: many; CDR3: CASSPGGTDTQYF; DNA: TGTGCCAGCAGCCCTGGGGGCACAGATACGCAGTATTTT
J: TRBJ2-2; V: TRBV12-3/TRBV12-4; D: -; size: -; CDR3: CASRIQGSAGELFF; DNA: TGTGCCAGCAGAATCCAGGGGAGCGCCGGGGAGCTGTTTTTT
J: TRBJ2-3; V: TRBV10-3; D: -; size: -; CDR3: CEYLRKRSGSETDTQYF; DNA: TGTGAATACCTACGGAAGCGAAGTGGTAGTGAAACAGATACGCAGTATTTT
J: TRBJ2-1; V: TRBV7-2; D: -; size: -; CDR3: CASRSPPAHEQFF; DNA: TGTGCCAGCAGGTCTCCCCCCGCCCATGAGCAGTTCTTC
J: TRBJ1-1; V: TRBV4-2; D: -; size: many; CDR3: CASSQGGTGNTEAFF; DNA: TGTGCCAGCAGCCAAGGTGGGACCGGGAACACTGAAGCTTTCTTT
J: TRBJ2-1; V: TRBV20-1; D: TRBD1; size: few; CDR3: CSAPGQGHNEQFF; DNA: TGCAGTGCTCCGGGACAGGGCCACAATGAGCAGTTCTTC
J: TRBJ2-1; V: TRBV24-1; D: -; size: -; CDR3: CATKGHEQFF; DNA: TGTGCCACCAAGGGGCATGAGCAGTTCTTC
J: TRBJ2-7; V: TRBV12-3/TRBV12-4; D: TRBD1; size: few; CDR3: CASSTGAGEQYF; DNA: TGTGCCAGCAGCACAGGGGCGGGCGAGCAGTACTTC
J: TRBJ2-5; V: TRBV9; D: -; size: -; CDR3: CASSPRASQETQYF; DNA: TGTGCCAGCAGCCCCCGTGCCAGCCAAGAGACCCAGTACTTC
J: TRBJ2-2; V: TRBV20-1; D: -; size: many; CDR3: CSAVLQGSTGELFF; DNA: TGCAGTGCTGTCTTACAGGGTAGCACCGGGGAGCTGTTTTTT
J: TRBJ2-1; V: TRBV12-3/TRBV12-4; D: TRBD2; size: few; CDR3: CASSFLRGDEQFF; DNA: TGTGCCAGCAGTTTCCTCCGGGGGGATGAGCAGTTCTTC
J: TRBJ2-3; V: TRBV7-6; D: TRBD2; size: few; CDR3: CASSTPGLAFSPAYTDTQYF; DNA: TGTGCCAGCAGCACTCCGGGACTAGCGTTTAGCCCCGCGTACACAGATACGCAGTATTTT
J: TRBJ2-2; V: TRBV5-1; D: TRBD2; size: many; CDR3: CASNLAGGLANTGELFF; DNA: TGCGCCAGCAACCTAGCGGGAGGACTCGCGAACACCGGGGAGCTGTTTTTT
J: TRBJ2-3; V: TRBV29-1; D: TRBD1; size: -; CDR3: CNGQDSTDTQYF; DNA: TGCAACGGACAGGATAGCACAGATACGCAGTATTTT
J: TRBJ1-1; V: TRBV27; D: -; size: many; CDR3: CASSSPWRQSEAFF; DNA: TGTGCCAGCAGTTCCCCGTGGAGGCAATCTGAAGCTTTCTTT
J: TRBJ1-2; V: TRBV18; D: -; size: -; CDR3: CASSPPNSNYGYTF; DNA: TGTGCCAGCTCACCACCGAACAGTAACTATGGCTACACCTTC
J: TRBJ2-7; V: TRBV20-1; D: -; size: few; CDR3: CSGTQGYYEQYF; DNA: TGCAGTGGTACTCAGGGGTACTACGAGCAGTACTTC
J: TRBJ1-2; V: TRBV15; D: -; size: -; CDR3: CATSRDQINYGYTF; DNA: TGTGCCACCAGCAGAGACCAGATTAACTATGGCTACACCTTC
J: TRBJ2-1; V: TRBV7-6; D: -; size: many; CDR3: CASSPKNRDEFEQFF; DNA: TGTGCCAGCAGCCCAAAAAACCGGGACGAATTTGAGCAGTTCTTC
J: TRBJ2-1; V: TRBV4-3; D: -; size: many; CDR3: CASSQGVRAGGNEQFF; DNA: TGCGCCAGCAGCCAAGGGGTCAGGGCCGGAGGCAATGAGCAGTTCTTC
J: TRBJ2-7; V: TRBV11-2; D: -; size: few; CDR3: CASSLISYEQYF; DNA: TGTGCCAGCAGCTTAATCTCCTACGAGCAGTACTTC
J: TRBJ2-1; V: TRBV20-1; D: TRBD1; size: -; CDR3: CSATGTGSFYNEQFF; DNA: TGCAGTGCCACCGGGACAGGATCCTTCTACAATGAGCAGTTCTTC
J: TRBJ2-1; V: TRBV5-1; D: -; size: -; CDR3: CASRGGPLEGNEQFF; DNA: TGCGCCAGCAGAGGGGGGCCTCTCGAGGGGAATGAGCAGTTCTTC
J: TRBJ2-1; V: TRBV5-1; D: -; size: many; CDR3: CASSSQGGGSYNEQFF; DNA: TGCGCCAGCAGCTCCCAGGGGGGAGGTTCCTACAATGAGCAGTTCTTC